This T cell receptor (beta chain) came from a study of blood T cell repertoires in COVID-19. At the level of the study: Researchers got acute and convalescent COVID-19 samples from the United States, Italy and Spain.

In the authors' workflow: Using reference gene primer amplification, nucleated cell counts were estimated. Assay used: immunoSEQ multiplex PCR; TCRdb lists only in-frame clones, some missing. The V and J calls and clone size were taken over from that table, and D and trimming were inferred from the DNA. There are about 180,000 clones in the sample; about 86% occur only once, and more than 7.5% lies in the top ten. Germline V gene lookup returns CDR1 KGHDR and CDR2 SFDVKD. V lost 3 bases and J lost 6; bases outside the gene matches: 8. CDR3 length: 16 residues. The source material was peripheral blood. The clonotype originates from a man aged 50 or older with active or convalescent COVID-19. The chain has TRBV24-1 and TRBJ2-1; TRBD2 aligns across 9 bases. As DNA, the CDR3 is TGTGCCACCAGTGATACCCATAGCGGGAGAACCAATGAGCAGTTCTTC. Amino acids: CATSDTHSGRTNEQFF.